This T cell receptor beta chain was identified during a study of blood T cell repertoires in COVID-19. Study at large: PBMCs, B-cell-depleted T cells, or T cells were the source of the cDNA or gDNA that made up the material.

The CDR3 has 14 amino acids. V shed 6 bases, J shed 4 bases, and the junction held 6 bases outside the gene matches. Germline values: CDR1 MDHEN, CDR2 SYDVKM. In the source study's methods: Reference gene primer amplification gave nucleated cell count estimates. Some clones are missing from TCRdb's copy, which holds only in-frame ones; the method was immunoSEQ multiplex PCR. V and J calls and clone size follow that table, whereas D and trimming were derived from the DNA. The data hold tens of thousands of clones, with around 91% observed a single time. This receptor was taken from a man in his fifties or sixties with active COVID-19. Sequencing used peripheral blood. The genes are TRBV28 and TRBJ2-5; 9 bases agree with TRBD2. CDR3 protein: CASSEIAGVETQYF. In DNA form, the CDR3 reads TGTGCCAGCAGCGAAATAGCGGGGGTAGAGACCCAGTACTTC.